This entry features one T cell receptor (beta chain) sequence. The data were taken from a study of OX40 agonist ivuxolimab in advanced cancers. Only in-frame clones appear in the TCRdb table, and some are missing; sequencing was by immunoSEQ multiplex PCR. The repertoire includes about 64,000 clones, 75% to 90% of them detected once, and less than 2.5% sits in the top ten. Trimming removed 0 bases from V and 2 bases from J, with 7 bases in between. The germline V gene encodes CDR1 KGHSH and CDR2 LQKENI. This CDR3 region has 14 residues. V and J are TRBV18 and TRBJ2-5; D uncertain. This receptor was taken from an adult with an advanced solid tumor such as melanoma, head and neck, liver or kidney cancer. The specimen comprised CD4+ or CD8+ T cells sorted from blood, sampled in a trial of the OX40 agonist ivuxolimab. CDR3 amino acids: CASSPPGFQETQYF. The CDR3 bases are TGTGCCAGCTCACCACCGGGTTTTCAAGAGACCCAGTACTTC.